The 7 T cell receptor beta chains given below trace back to one sample, sequenced in a study of T-cell reconstitution after alpha-beta-depleted transplantation in children. Unique molecular identifiers were incorporated during preparation of the TCRbeta library. MiXCR was run by TCRdb on the PCR reads, yielding one entry per CDR3 protein. Found here are about a million distinct CDR3 sequences, about 29% of them singletons; the top ten hold about 28%. The starting material was PBMCs, mostly from graft donor cells, obtained 360 days after TCRalphabeta/CD19-depleted stem cell transplant. Every receptor here comes from a boy younger than two who had a stem cell transplant for SCID, so the T cells may come from the graft donor.

In DNA form, the CDR3 reads TGTGCCACCAGTGGGGGCAGGGCCGACTCTGGGGCCAACGTCCTGACTTTC. Translating it yields CATSGGRADSGANVLTF. This chain joins TRBV24-1 and TRBJ2-6; tentative D call: TRBD1 (5 bases). CDR3 length equals 17 residues. The V and J ends lost 5 bases and 0 bases respectively, with 13 bases between them. Germline V lookup: CDR1 KGHDR, CDR2 SFDVKD.

A few counts support this clonotype. The chain links TRBV24-1 to TRBJ2-3; D ambiguous. Trimming removed 1 base from V and 2 bases from J, with 15 bases in between. The germline V gene encodes CDR1 KGHDR and CDR2 SFDVKD. The CDR3 loop spans 17 amino acids. The CDR3 is CATSDFAGRKSTDTQYF. For the CDR3, the DNA is TGTGCCACCAGTGATTTTGCAGGAAGGAAATCCACAGATACGCAGTATTTT.

In its sample, this clonotype was seen a few times. V is TRBV5-1 and J is TRBJ2-1, with TRBD2 identical over 12 bases. The CDR3 runs 17 residues. Per germline, CDR1 SGHRS and CDR2 YFSETQ. The V segment lost 4 bases and the J segment 4 bases; nucleotides outside the gene matches: 9. The chain's CDR3 is CASSPSLAGGLYNEQFF. The CDR3 DNA reads TGCGCCAGCAGCCCCTCACTAGCGGGGGGCCTATACAATGAGCAGTTCTTC.

This clonotype was seen a handful of times. The V and J genes are TRBV4-2 and TRBJ2-7, with D tentatively TRBD1 or TRBD2 (5 bases each). There are 16 residues in the CDR3. Trimming shortened V by 0 bases and J by 7 bases, and 19 bases separated the two germline ends. Germline-derived CDR1 and CDR2 are LGHNA and YNFKEQ. Here the CDR3 DNA reads TGTGCCAGCAGCCAAGATGGTGGGGCAGGACTGGGAGAGCAGTACTTC. It yields the protein CASSQDGGAGLGEQYF.

This chain connects TRBV29-1 to TRBJ2-7, with TRBD1 matching over 10 bases. CDR1 is SQVTM and CDR2 is ANQGSEA in the germline V gene. The trim removed 1 base at V and 3 bases at J, leaving 6 bases unmatched. The length of the CDR3 is 15 residues. CDR3 sequence reads: CSVEADRGHLYEQYF. CDR3 sequence (DNA): TGCAGCGTTGAAGCCGACAGGGGGCACCTCTACGAGCAGTACTTC.

The chain has TRBV20-1 and TRBJ1-5; TRBD1 aligns across 7 bases. Germline CDR1 reads DFQATT; CDR2 reads SNEGSKA (reference sequence). The CDR3 sequence is 13 residues long. Trimming took 3 bases from V and 4 from J; bases not matched to a gene: 3. For the CDR3, the DNA is TGCAGTGCTAGGGGACAGCCGAATCAGCCCCAGCATTTT. Protein product: CSARGQPNQPQHF.

The chain has TRBV7-9 and TRBJ1-2, with D tentatively TRBD1 (6 bases). Germline CDR1 is SEHNR and CDR2 is FQNEAQ (reference sequence). The CDR3 extends over 13 amino acids. Trimming shortened V by 2 bases and J by 7 bases, and 11 bases separated the two germline ends. The DNA of the CDR3 is TGTGCCAGCAGCTTATACAGGGACTTTGGCTACACCTTC. Its translation: CASSLYRDFGYTF.